Below, one T cell receptor beta chain is given with its context. This receptor's antigen is unknown. Base qualities are not recorded, but no much larger clone differs from it by a single base. The cohort comprised around 700 healthy bone marrow donors. At the time of sampling, every cohort member was nominally healthy, though immune exposures that went unrecorded were likely present. The donor was CMV seronegative and was included in the group of around 320 seronegative cohort members. Every donor gave a peripheral blood sample, and the peripheral blood mononuclear cells from that sample were used for TCR beta sequencing. The Qiagen DNeasy Blood Extraction Kit was used to extract genomic DNA from the blood cell samples. The data belong to a study of cytomegalovirus exposure and HLA in healthy donors (dated by TCRdb to 2015 to 2018). About the study as a whole: According to an earlier analysis of 587 of the donors, about 179 million T cells yielded 90 million to 130 million unique TCR beta sequences and 276 Gb of sequence data. About 5 DR-DQ haplotypes were handled as single units for association and clustering, since linkage in the cohort was strong. The study combined high-throughput TCR immunosequencing, statistical association of individual TCRs with disease status, and machine learning to predict cytomegalovirus infection status. An early release covering over 500 HLA-typed donors comprised approximately 300 gigabases of sequencing data and roughly 85 million unique TCR sequences. HLA typing covered class I and class II loci at four-digit resolution. Of the roughly 400 genotyped donors, about 80% fell in the genetic ancestry cluster associated with self-reported Caucasian donors. The aim of the study was to test whether cataloging public T cell receptors could identify signatures of past pathogen exposure. Using immunosequencing, the study profiled T cell repertoires from 640 or so subjects and related those repertoires to cytomegalovirus serostatus. In the later analysis, no new phenotypic data were used to find candidate immune exposures; instead, reliance was placed on TCR beta sequences and their occurrence across donors. Alongside the repertoire data, information on donor age, sex, ethnicity and CMV serostatus was compiled. All discovery cohort repertoires had been generated using a single sequencing platform. The number of donors typed differed by locus, with roughly 629-640 for A, B, C, DRB1 and DQB1, around 500 for DQA1, some 570 for DPA1, and some 450 for DPB1. In addition to the first cohort of 500 to 850 subjects, a separate validation cohort of approximately 130 different subjects was used. To decide whether each TCR beta V gene segment behaved as functional or pseudogenic, an earlier analysis of some 600 of the donors relied on high-throughput TCR beta sequencing. A later analysis re-analyzed previously published TCR beta repertoires from several hundred donors and added high-resolution HLA genotyping to study TCR occurrence patterns. A later genetic analysis took genome-wide SNP genotypes for about three fifths of the 666 donors and used that subset as a discovery cohort. On average, around 240,000 unique TCR beta nucleotide sequences were sequenced per donor among 398 genotyped donors of the cohort, with around 19% of those sequences being non-productive. Paper-wide results and their limitations: According to a later genetic analysis, donors in an Asian-associated ancestry cluster had fewer N-insertions in productive TCRs than the approximately 650-donor mean. According to a later analysis, TCR association rates differed among HLA loci, with DRB1 alleles showing the most associated TCRs and HLA-C alleles showing the fewest. Most TCR sequences were seen in very few donors, while some public TCRs were found in many individuals. An association between a missense DCLRE1C variant and V-gene and J-gene trimming of TCR beta chains was found in a later genetic analysis and replicated in an independent cohort. In a later analysis, some 17,000 TCR beta sequences were associated with specific HLA alleles at a false discovery rate of 0.05. Because HLA typing was unavailable for some donors at each locus, only the typed subset was used in association tests. In a later analysis, HLA-associated TCR beta chains were found to be more clonally expanded and to have lower generation probabilities than equally common non-associated chains. Seventeen rarely observed V segments, including chromosome 9 orphons, were excluded from the earlier analysis of a few hundred of the donors because counts were too low. Some IMGT-functional V segments, including TRBV6-2 and TRBV6-3, could not be distinguished by the 87-base-pair reads and were therefore excluded. The presence/absence analyses assumed that sequencing depth was roughly uniform across donors, and that assumption may not be true. The study gave a list of under 200 TCR beta chains associated with cytomegalovirus. A few of the identified cytomegalovirus-associated TCR beta chains were confirmed in vitro to be specific for cytomegalovirus antigens. A cluster of highly shared sequence variants was judged likely to represent a technical artifact of the sequencing pipeline. Cytomegalovirus status was reported to be diagnosed by the classifier with high specificity and sensitivity in both the original and validation cohorts. A later analysis found that most CMV-associated TCR beta chains appeared HLA-restricted, with HLA associations seemingly driven largely by CMV exposure. Linkage disequilibrium might explain the correlated functional status among segregating V segments, but an unknown experimental factor could not be ruled out. Immune exposure information for the cohort was limited to CMV serostatus. A later analysis reported that several top co-occurrence clusters appeared linked to parvovirus B19, influenza, CMV and Epstein-Barr virus. An earlier analysis of approximately 590 of the donors showed that most TCR beta V segments appeared in productive rearrangements either about 87% or about 30% of the time, which broadly matched IMGT annotations. A further reported finding was that TCR beta sequences accurately predicted the HLA-A and HLA-B alleles for most subjects in the first cohort. This cohort had only TCR beta chains sequenced, and the lack of alpha or paired-chain data limited which features could be detected. When HLA alleles, especially DR and DQ, strongly co-occurred, TCR associations were difficult to assign to individual alleles. It was suggested by the authors that the approach could potentially be generalized to other disease states and immunological phenotypes.

From its cysteine to its phenylalanine, the CDR3 spans 15 amino acids. The only DNA kept is the CDR3, 45 bases in frame from the first base. The germline V gene yields ENHRY for CDR1 and SYGVKD for CDR2. To prepare the library, the immunoSEQ multiplex PCR assay was applied. For the multiplex PCR, a mixture combining 60 forward primers for TCR Vbeta segments and 13 reverse primers for TCR Jbeta segments was used. The CDR3 region of rearranged TCR beta genes was amplified from genomic DNA with a multiplex PCR assay. The Illumina HiSeq System was used to sequence the amplified TCR beta libraries as 87-base-pair reads. The authors' pipeline ran thus. A later analysis counted approximately 74 million unique TCR beta chains across the approximately 700 repertoires, and 10 million to 12 million of these chains were shared by at least two donors. Raw reads were error-corrected and collapsed into unique sequences with a nearest-neighbor algorithm that merged closely related sequences to remove PCR and sequencing errors. To assign V, D and J gene segments, CDR3 sequences were aligned to IMGT reference sequences. For a sequence to be retained, at least a six-nucleotide match to both a V gene segment and a J gene segment was required. A rearrangement was called productive if the CDR3 had no stop codons and remained in frame with V and J, and every other rearrangement was called non-productive. CDR3 was defined by IMGT convention, running from the second conserved V-encoded cysteine to the conserved J-encoded phenylalanine. Sequences without an unambiguous match to a single V gene segment were excluded from the earlier analysis of almost 600 of the donors. An earlier analysis of about 600 of the donors called V segments functional above 56.7% productive rearrangements and segregating when the between-donor standard deviation exceeded 5%. To diagnose cytomegalovirus status from the catalog of TCR beta chain sequences, a statistical classification framework was built. V and J gene assignment, in a later analysis, came from comparing TCR nucleotide sequences with IMGT/GENE-DB human TR gene sequences. The TCRdist pipeline was used in a later analysis to assign CDR3 sequences and most-parsimonious VDJ recombination scenarios. A later analysis defined each TCR beta chain by its CDR3 amino acid sequence plus V-gene family, and excluded reads lacking a unique V-gene family. In a later analysis, 450 to 600 highly shared, low-generation-probability nucleotide sequences were removed to address suspected cross-contamination and a sequencing artifact. A later analysis calculated a clonal expansion index for each public chain from normalized within-repertoire ranks of inferred template counts. In a later analysis, generation probabilities were computed using a VDJ recombination model fitted to out-of-frame rearrangements, and the results were checked against IGoR. A later analysis scored TCR-TCR, TCR-HLA and TCR-CMV co-occurrence with hypergeometric tests, applying a repertoire-size bias correction to TCR pairs. In a later analysis, false discovery rates were estimated by permuting HLA or CMV assignments 20 times. In a later analysis, co-occurring TCRs were grouped with DBSCAN, and TCRdist sequence similarity was added when clustering was performed within HLA-allele-positive subsets. Co-occurrence clustering excluded repertoires with fewer than 30,000 or more than 120,000 public chains, plus five with anomalous nucleotide sharing. TCRdb re-hosts the immuneACCESS table, in-frame sequences only. Its copies lack some clones; in the studies checked, an unresolved V gene accounts for under half of them, and the cause for the rest is not known. V, J and clone size are taken as reported in that table, and D and trimming were inferred from the DNA itself. This sample holds 220,000 or so clones; about 81% were observed only once. Around 2.7% of the sample is taken by the ten largest.

The chain links TRBV10-3 with TRBJ2-5, and 13 junctional nucleotides match TRBD2. The last part of the DNA fits TRBJ2-7 better; the J call may be wrong. The clonotype originates from a middle-aged woman in good health and CMV-seronegative. Material for sequencing was PBMCs. The nucleotide sequence is TGTGCCATCTCCGGGACTAGCGGGACCCTAGGCGAGCAGTACTTC. It codes for CAISGTSGTLGEQYF.